This T cell receptor (beta chain) came from a study of blood T cell repertoires in COVID-19. Using immunoSEQ multiplex PCR, the repertoire was profiled, and TCRdb retains in-frame clones only, with some absent. The data hold about 320,000 clones, with roughly nine tenths observed a single time. The J segment lost 4 bases and the V segment lost 6 bases, leaving 11 bases of the junction unmatched. CDR3 size: 15 residues. Germline CDR1 and CDR2: LNHDA and SQIVND (reference sequence). The chain links TRBV19 to TRBJ1-1; 7 bases agree with TRBD1. The sequence was obtained from a man aged 60 to 75 who had recovered from COVID-19. Sample: PBMCs or T cells enriched from blood (not recorded which). The CDR3 reads CASRSGGQTVTEAFF. The CDR3 DNA reads TGTGCCAGTAGGTCTGGGGGACAGACAGTCACTGAAGCTTTCTTT.